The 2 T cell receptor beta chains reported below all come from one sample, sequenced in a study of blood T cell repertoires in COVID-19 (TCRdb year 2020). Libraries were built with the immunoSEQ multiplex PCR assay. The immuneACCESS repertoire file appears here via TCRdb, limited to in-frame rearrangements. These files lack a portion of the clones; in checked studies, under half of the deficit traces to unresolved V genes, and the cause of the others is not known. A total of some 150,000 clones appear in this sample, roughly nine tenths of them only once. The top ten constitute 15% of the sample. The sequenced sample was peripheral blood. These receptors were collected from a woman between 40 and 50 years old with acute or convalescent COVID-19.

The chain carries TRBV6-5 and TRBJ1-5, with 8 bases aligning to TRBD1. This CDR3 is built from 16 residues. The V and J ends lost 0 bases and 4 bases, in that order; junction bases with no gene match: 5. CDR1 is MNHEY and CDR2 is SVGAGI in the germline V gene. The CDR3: CASSYSDRVKNQPQHF. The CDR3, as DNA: TGTGCCAGCAGTTACTCGGACAGGGTGAAGAATCAGCCCCAGCATTTT.

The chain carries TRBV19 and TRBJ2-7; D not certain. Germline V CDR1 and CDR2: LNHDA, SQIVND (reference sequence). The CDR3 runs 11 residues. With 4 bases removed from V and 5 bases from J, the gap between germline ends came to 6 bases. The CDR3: CASSSQDEQYF. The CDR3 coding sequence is TGTGCCAGTAGTAGTCAGGACGAGCAGTACTTC.